Shown below are 16 T cell receptor beta chains from a single sample sequenced in a study of T-cell memory formation after mild COVID-19 (dated by TCRdb to the early 2020s). The library was produced with 5' RACE. TCRdb lists the instrument as Illumina NovaSeq 6000. The public reads were run again by TCRdb, first through fastp at Q25 and then through MiXCR, and only productive beta chains were kept. Entries are consolidated by CDR3 protein sequence, retaining the most common genes and DNA. This sample is represented by 250,000 to 300,000 distinct CDR3 sequences; about 16% of them were singletons. The top ten clones comprise about 23% of the sample. The sample comprised PBMCs or a T cell subset sorted from them (not recorded which). Receptors originate from a man aged 18 to 35 who had mild COVID-19 (a few samples of this study predate the infection). The sample titles of this study are shuffled in the database, so cell type and time point are left out; the donor was told from shared clones.

This clonotype showed up many times. The genes are TRBV12-3 or TRBV12-4 and TRBJ1-1; TRBD1 matches 9 bases. The CDR3 spans 15 residues. After removal of 5 bases from V and 3 bases from J, the junction contained 7 bases not matched to a gene. The DNA of the CDR3 is TGTGCCAGCAGTAATACCGGGACAGGGTACACTGAAGCTTTCTTT. Amino acid sequence: CASSNTGTGYTEAFF.

This chain uses TRBV20-1 with TRBJ2-3, with 7 bases that match TRBD1. Germline V gene sequence: CDR1 DFQATT, CDR2 SNEGSKA (reference sequence). The J segment lost 2 bases and the V segment lost 6 bases, leaving 8 bases of the junction unmatched. The CDR3 covers 14 residues. The CDR3 is CSAPGTDPTDTQYF. The CDR3 DNA reads as TGCAGTGCCCCCGGGACAGACCCCACAGATACGCAGTATTTT.

This clonotype came up a few times. The chain links TRBV29-1 to TRBJ2-4, with D maybe TRBD1 (7 bases). With 3 bases removed from V and 6 bases from J, the gap between germline ends came to 15 bases. The V gene's germline CDR1 is SQVTM and CDR2 ANQGSEA. The CDR3 spans 14 residues. The CDR3 sequence is CSVDSEGARNIQYF. As DNA, the CDR3 is TGCAGCGTTGATTCGGAGGGGGCGCGAAACATTCAGTACTTC.

In its sample, this clonotype was seen many times. The V and J genes are TRBV7-2 and TRBJ1-5; D perhaps matches TRBD1 (6 bases). In germline, CDR1 is SGHTA, CDR2 FQGNSA. The CDR3 spans 13 residues. The V gene lost 5 bases and the J gene lost 11 bases, with 16 bases spanning the gap. The CDR3 DNA reads TGTGCCAGCAGCGTAAGGGGGGATCAAGCCCAGCATTTT. The encoded protein is CASSVRGDQAQHF.

A few counts support this clonotype. V usage is TRBV7-2 and J usage is TRBJ2-5; D may be TRBD1 (5 bases). Germline CDR1 and CDR2: SGHTA and FQGNSA. Trimming shortened V by 1 base and J by 0 bases, and 15 bases separated the two germline ends. CDR3 length: 17 residues. The CDR3 is CASSLVGAPSYQETQYF. The CDR3 DNA reads TGTGCCAGCAGCTTAGTTGGGGCACCGTCGTACCAAGAGACCCAGTACTTC.

This clonotype has just a few counts. The J gene is TRBJ2-2, the V gene TRBV9, with 8 bases identical to TRBD2. The CDR3 totals 20 residues. Germline assignment: CDR1 SGDLS and CDR2 YYNGEE. V lost 3 bases and J lost 0; bases outside the gene matches: 16. CDR3 region: CASSAPRPGRGATNTGELFF. CDR3 nucleotide sequence: TGTGCCAGCAGCGCTCCTCGCCCGGGGCGGGGGGCGACGAACACCGGGGAGCTGTTTTTT.

This clonotype was observed a handful of times. J is TRBJ1-2 and V is TRBV30, with 8 positions matching TRBD1. After removal of 1 base from V and 4 bases from J, the junction contained 2 bases not matched to a gene. The CDR3 is 13 residues long. Germline lookup yields CDR1 GTSNPN and CDR2 SVGIG (reference sequence). CDR3: CAWSADRGYGYTF. CDR3 DNA sequence: TGTGCCTGGAGTGCTGACAGGGGCTATGGCTACACCTTC.

V gene TRBV29-1 combines with J gene TRBJ2-7; perhaps D is TRBD1 or TRBD2 (5 bases each). Germline V CDR1 and CDR2: SQVTM, ANQGSEA. The V end lost 6 bases, the J end lost 3 bases, and 9 bases lay between the germline ends. The CDR3 runs to 11 residues. This CDR3 reads CSVGDGYEQYF. In DNA form, the CDR3 reads TGCAGCGTCGGGGACGGCTACGAGCAGTACTTC.

The V gene is TRBV6-5, the J gene TRBJ1-5, with TRBD1 matching 10 bases. Unmatched junction bases numbered 8, after V lost 8 bases and J lost 4 bases. In germline, CDR1 is MNHEY, CDR2 SVGAGI. The CDR3 is 15 amino acids. The DNA of the CDR3 is TGTGCCAGCCGGGACAGGGGTGTAGGTAATCAGCCCCAGCATTTT. Protein: CASRDRGVGNQPQHF.

Here the CDR3 reads CASSQEGQPRSPLHF. The CDR3 DNA follows: TGTGCCAGCAGCCAAGAAGGACAGCCGCGTTCACCCCTCCACTTT. The V and J genes are TRBV4-2 and TRBJ1-6; tentatively, D is TRBD1 (6 bases). V was clipped by 0 bases and J by 9 bases, with 12 bases between them. The CDR3 has 15 amino acids. Germline values: CDR1 LGHNA, CDR2 YNFKEQ.

This clonotype was seen more than once but under ten times. The CDR3 is CASSAQGSGEETQYF. As DNA, the CDR3 is TGCGCCAGCAGCGCACAAGGTAGCGGGGAAGAGACCCAGTACTTC. V usage is TRBV5-1 and J usage is TRBJ2-5; TRBD2 aligns across 8 bases. CDR1 SGHRS and CDR2 YFSETQ come from the germline V gene. This CDR3 comprises 15 residues. Trimming took 4 bases from V and 3 from J; bases not matched to a gene: 8.

This clonotype came up many times. The chain links TRBV20-1 to TRBJ2-3; no clear D. Germline V gene sequence: CDR1 DFQATT, CDR2 SNEGSKA (reference sequence). The CDR3 totals 18 residues. V was cut by 1 base and J by 1 base, with 21 bases left in between. Written as DNA, the CDR3 is TGCAGTGCTAGAGTCGGGCTCGCCGAGGAGTGGGGCACAGATACGCAGTATTTT. It yields the protein CSARVGLAEEWGTDTQYF.

This clonotype occurred a few times. J is TRBJ1-5 and V is TRBV18, with D perhaps TRBD1 (6 bases). This CDR3 region has 15 residues. The germline V and J ends were trimmed by 5 bases and 3 bases, with 14 bases remaining between them. CDR1 is KGHSH, CDR2 LQKENI, per germline. CDR3 region: CASSTQDSLNQPQHF. CDR3 nucleotides: TGTGCCAGCTCAACACAGGACAGCCTCAATCAGCCCCAGCATTTT.

A few counts support this clonotype. The chain couples TRBV13 to TRBJ2-1, with 11 bases aligning to TRBD2. The V segment lost 1 base and the J segment 6 bases; nucleotides outside the gene matches: 8. This CDR3 is built from 17 residues. Per the germline V gene, CDR1 is PRHDT and CDR2 is FYEKMQ (reference sequence). CDR3 bases: TGTGCCAGCAGCTTAGAACTACTAGCGGGGGAAGGCAATGAGCAGTTCTTC. Translated, it gives CASSLELLAGEGNEQFF.

The rearrangement joins TRBV5-6 to TRBJ2-2; D is possibly TRBD1 or TRBD2 (5 bases each). Per germline, CDR1 SGHDT and CDR2 YYEEEE. This CDR3 contains 18 residues. Trimming cost V 3 bases and J 5 bases, with 23 bases left between them. The CDR3 DNA is TGTGCCAGCAGCTCAGTGGTGGGACCGGTGGTGGGGACCGGGGAGCTGTTTTTT. This sequence encodes CASSSVVGPVVGTGELFF.

This rearrangement joins TRBV25-1 to TRBJ1-3; unclear D gene. Germline lookup yields CDR1 MGHDK and CDR2 SYGVNS. V was pared by 3 bases and J by 8 bases, with 5 bases between. This CDR3 is 11 amino acids long. CDR3 sequence reads: CASSDQYTIYF. CDR3 bases: TGTGCCAGCAGTGACCAATACACCATATATTTT.